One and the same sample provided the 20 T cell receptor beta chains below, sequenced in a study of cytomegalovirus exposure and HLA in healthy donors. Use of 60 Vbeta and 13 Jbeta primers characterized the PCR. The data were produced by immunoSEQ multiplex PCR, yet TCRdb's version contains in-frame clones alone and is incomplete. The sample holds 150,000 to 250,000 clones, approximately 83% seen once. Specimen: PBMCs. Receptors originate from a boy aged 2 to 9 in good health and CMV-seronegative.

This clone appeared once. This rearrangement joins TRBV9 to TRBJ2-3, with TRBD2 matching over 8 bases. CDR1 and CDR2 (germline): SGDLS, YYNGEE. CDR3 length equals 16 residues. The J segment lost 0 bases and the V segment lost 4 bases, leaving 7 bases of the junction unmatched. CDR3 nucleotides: TGTGCCAGCAGCCCCACGGGGGGGCGGAGCACAGATACGCAGTATTTT. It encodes CASSPTGGRSTDTQYF. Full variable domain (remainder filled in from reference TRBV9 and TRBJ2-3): DSGVTQTPKHLITATGQRVTLRCSPRSGDLSVYWYQQSLDQGLQFLIQYYNGEERAKGNILERFSAQQFPDLHSELNLSSLELGDSALYFCASSPTGGRSTDTQYFGPGTRLTVL.

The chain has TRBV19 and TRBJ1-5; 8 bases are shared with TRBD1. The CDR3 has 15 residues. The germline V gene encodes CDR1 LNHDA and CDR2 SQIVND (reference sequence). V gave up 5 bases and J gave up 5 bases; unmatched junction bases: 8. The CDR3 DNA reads TGTGCCAGTAGTGAGGGGACAGGAGTGTATCAGCCCCAGCATTTT. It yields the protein CASSEGTGVYQPQHF.

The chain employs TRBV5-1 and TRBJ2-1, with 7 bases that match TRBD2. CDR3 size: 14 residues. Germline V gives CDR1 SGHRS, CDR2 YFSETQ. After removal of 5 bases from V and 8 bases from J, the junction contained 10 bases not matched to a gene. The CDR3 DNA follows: TGCGCCAGCAGGGCGGGGGAACCGGGCCATGAGCAGTTCTTC. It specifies CASRAGEPGHEQFF. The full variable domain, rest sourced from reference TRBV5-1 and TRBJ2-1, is KAGVTQTPRYLIKTRGQQVTLSCSPISGHRSVSWYQQTPGQGLQFLFEYFSETQRNKGNFPGRFSGRQFSNSRSEMNVSTLELGDSALYLCASRAGEPGHEQFFGPGTRLTVL.

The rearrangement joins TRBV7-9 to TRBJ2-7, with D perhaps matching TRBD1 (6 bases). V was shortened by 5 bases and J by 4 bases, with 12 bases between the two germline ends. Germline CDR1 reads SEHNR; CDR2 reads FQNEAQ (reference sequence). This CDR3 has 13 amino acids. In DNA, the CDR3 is TGTGCCAGCAGCCTAGACGGACAGTACGAGCAGTACTTC. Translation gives CASSLDGQYEQYF.

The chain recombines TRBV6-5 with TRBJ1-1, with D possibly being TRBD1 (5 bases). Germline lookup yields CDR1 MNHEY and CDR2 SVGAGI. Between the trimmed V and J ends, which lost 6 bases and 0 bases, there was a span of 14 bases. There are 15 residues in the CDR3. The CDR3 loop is CASSRRQTMNTEAFF. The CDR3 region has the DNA TGTGCCAGCAGCCGCCGACAGACCATGAACACTGAAGCTTTCTTT.

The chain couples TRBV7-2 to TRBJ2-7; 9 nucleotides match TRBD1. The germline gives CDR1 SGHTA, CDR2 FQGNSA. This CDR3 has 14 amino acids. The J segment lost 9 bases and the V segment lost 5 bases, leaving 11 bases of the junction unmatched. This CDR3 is CASSISGTGNGQYF. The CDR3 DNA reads TGTGCCAGCAGCATTTCCGGGACAGGGAATGGGCAGTACTTC.

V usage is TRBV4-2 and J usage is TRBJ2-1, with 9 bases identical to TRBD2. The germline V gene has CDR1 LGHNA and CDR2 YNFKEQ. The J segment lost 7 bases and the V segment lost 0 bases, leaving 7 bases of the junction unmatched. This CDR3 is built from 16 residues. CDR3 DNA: TGTGCCAGCAGCCAAGACAGCGGGGGGCCGTGGAATGAGCAGTTCTTC. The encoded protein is CASSQDSGGPWNEQFF.

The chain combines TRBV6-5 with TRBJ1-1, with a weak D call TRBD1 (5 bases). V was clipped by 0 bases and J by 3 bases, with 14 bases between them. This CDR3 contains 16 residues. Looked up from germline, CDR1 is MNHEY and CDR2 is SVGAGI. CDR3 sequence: CASSYSWGGKYTEAFF. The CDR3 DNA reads TGTGCCAGCAGTTACTCTTGGGGGGGAAAATACACTGAAGCTTTCTTT.

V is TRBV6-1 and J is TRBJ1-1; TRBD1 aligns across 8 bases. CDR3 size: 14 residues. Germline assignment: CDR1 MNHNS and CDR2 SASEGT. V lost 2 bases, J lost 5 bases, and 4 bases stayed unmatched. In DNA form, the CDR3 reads TGTGCCAGCAGTGAACAGGGGGCTTGGACTGAAGCTTTCTTT. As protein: CASSEQGAWTEAFF.

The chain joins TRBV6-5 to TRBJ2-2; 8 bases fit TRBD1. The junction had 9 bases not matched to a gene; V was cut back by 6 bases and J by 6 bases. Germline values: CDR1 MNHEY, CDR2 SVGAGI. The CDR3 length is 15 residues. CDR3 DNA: TGTGCCAGCAGCCGTCGGGCAGGGGGCCCCGGGGAGCTGTTTTTT. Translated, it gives CASSRRAGGPGELFF.

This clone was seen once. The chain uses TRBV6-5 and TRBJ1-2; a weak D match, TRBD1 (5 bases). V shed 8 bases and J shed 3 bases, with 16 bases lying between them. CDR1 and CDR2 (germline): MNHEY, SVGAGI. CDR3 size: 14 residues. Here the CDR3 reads CASGRGGNYYGYTF. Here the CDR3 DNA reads TGTGCCAGCGGACGGGGGGGGAACTACTATGGCTACACCTTC.

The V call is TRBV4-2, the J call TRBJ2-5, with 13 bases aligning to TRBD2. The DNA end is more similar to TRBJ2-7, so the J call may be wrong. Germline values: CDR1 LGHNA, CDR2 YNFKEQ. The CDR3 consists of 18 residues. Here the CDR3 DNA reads TGTGCCAGCAGCCAAGTGTGGTCGACTAGCGGGGGGTCCTACGAGCAGTACTTC. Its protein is CASSQVWSTSGGSYEQYF.

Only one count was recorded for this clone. This CDR3 is CASSLLLGQGAPGAFF. The CDR3 nucleotides are TGCGCCAGCAGCCTCCTCTTGGGGCAGGGCGCGCCGGGAGCTTTCTTT. The V and J genes are TRBV4-3 and TRBJ1-1, with D possibly matching TRBD1 (5 bases). CDR1 LGHNA and CDR2 YSLEER come from the germline V gene. This CDR3 has 16 residues. V was clipped by 4 bases and J by 10 bases, with 25 bases between them.

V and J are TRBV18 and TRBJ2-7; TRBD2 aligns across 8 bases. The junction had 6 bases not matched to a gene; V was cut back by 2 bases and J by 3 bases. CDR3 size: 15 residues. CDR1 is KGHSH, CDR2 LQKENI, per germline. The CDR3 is CASSPGLAGLYEQYF. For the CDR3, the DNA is TGTGCCAGCTCACCAGGCCTAGCGGGCCTCTACGAGCAGTACTTC.

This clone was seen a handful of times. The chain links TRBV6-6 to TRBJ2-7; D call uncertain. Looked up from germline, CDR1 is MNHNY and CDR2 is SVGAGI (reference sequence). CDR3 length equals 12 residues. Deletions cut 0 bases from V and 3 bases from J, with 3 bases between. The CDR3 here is CASSYSNYEQYF. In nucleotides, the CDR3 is TGTGCCAGCAGTTACTCCAACTACGAGCAGTACTTC.

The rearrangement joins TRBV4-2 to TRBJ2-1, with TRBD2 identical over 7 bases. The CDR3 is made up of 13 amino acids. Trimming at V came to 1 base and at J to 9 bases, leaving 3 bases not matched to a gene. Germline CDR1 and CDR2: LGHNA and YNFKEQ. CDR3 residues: CASSQAPGGEQFF. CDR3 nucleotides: TGTGCCAGCAGCCAAGCCCCGGGGGGTGAGCAGTTCTTC.

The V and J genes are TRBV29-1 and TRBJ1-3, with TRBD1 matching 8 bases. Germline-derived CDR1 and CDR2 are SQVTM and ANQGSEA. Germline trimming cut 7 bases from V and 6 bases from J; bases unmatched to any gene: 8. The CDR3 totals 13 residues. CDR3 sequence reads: CSASPGQANTIYF. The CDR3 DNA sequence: TGCAGCGCCTCCCCGGGACAGGCAAACACCATATATTTT.

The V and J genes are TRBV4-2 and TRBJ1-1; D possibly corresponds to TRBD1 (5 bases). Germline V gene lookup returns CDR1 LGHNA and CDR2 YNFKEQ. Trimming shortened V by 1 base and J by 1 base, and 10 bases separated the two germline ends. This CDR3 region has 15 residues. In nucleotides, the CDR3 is TGTGCCAGCAGCCAAGGGGGGAGGCCGAACACTGAAGCTTTCTTT. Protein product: CASSQGGRPNTEAFF.

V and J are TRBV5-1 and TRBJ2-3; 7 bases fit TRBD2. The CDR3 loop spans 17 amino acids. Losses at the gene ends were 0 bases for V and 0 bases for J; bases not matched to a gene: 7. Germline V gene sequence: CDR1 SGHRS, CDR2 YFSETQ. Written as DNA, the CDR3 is TGCGCCAGCAGCTTGGCCCTCGGGGGGACTAGCACAGATACGCAGTATTTT. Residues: CASSLALGGTSTDTQYF.

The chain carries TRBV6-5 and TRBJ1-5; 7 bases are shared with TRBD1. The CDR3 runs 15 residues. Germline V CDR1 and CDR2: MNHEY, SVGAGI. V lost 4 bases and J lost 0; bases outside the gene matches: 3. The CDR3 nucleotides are TGTGCCAGCAGTTCAACAGGGGTTAGCAATCAGCCCCAGCATTTT. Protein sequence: CASSSTGVSNQPQHF.